Listed below are T cell receptor beta chains from one sample, sequenced in a study of cytotoxic CD8 clonotypes in ibrutinib-treated CLL. Sequenced by immunoSEQ multiplex PCR; TCRdb stores in-frame clones only, minus some. The sample comprises hundreds of thousands of clones, roughly three quarters of which are singletons, and roughly 5.9% rests with the top ten. This specimen consisted of PBMCs, obtained after 12 months of ibrutinib treatment. These receptors were collected from a human donor with chronic lymphocytic leukemia. Each CDR3 is given without its conserved first and last residue. Fields, in order: V gene, J gene, D gene, CDR3 protein. D genes are given only for firm matches.

>TRBV18|TRBJ2-7|TRBD1
ASSRGTGGTYEQY
>TRBV30|TRBJ2-3|.
ACQQGSTDTQY
>TRBV5-6|TRBJ2-5|TRBD2
AVESGSPRGWETQY
>TRBV5-1|TRBJ1-2|TRBD1
ASSFGDRPNYGYT
>TRBV28|TRBJ2-3|.
ASTGSDTQY
>TRBV19|TRBJ2-7|TRBD1
ASSSTGGYEQY
>TRBV18|TRBJ2-3|TRBD1
ASSNRQGDTQY
>TRBV29-1|TRBJ2-1|TRBD2
SVEALTSGFYNEQF
>TRBV5-1|TRBJ2-5|TRBD1
ASSLSTGGRETQY
>TRBV29-1|TRBJ1-2|.
SVEDWWVDGESNYGYT
>TRBV28|TRBJ2-7|TRBD2
ASRGLARPYEQY
>TRBV6-1|TRBJ2-7|TRBD1
ASDLLQGDNEQY
>TRBV6-5|TRBJ2-7|.
ASYLGGRDSEQY
>TRBV6-1|TRBJ1-5|TRBD1
ASSELDRGHQPQH
>TRBV5-1|TRBJ2-5|.
ASSSSQETQY
>TRBV7-9|TRBJ1-5|TRBD1
ASSATGGGNQPQH
>TRBV29-1|TRBJ2-2|.
SVVSPNTGELF
>TRBV30|TRBJ2-7|TRBD2
AWTGTSLYEQY
>TRBV7-2|TRBJ1-2|.
ASSLAETGSDYGYT
>TRBV5-1|TRBJ1-2|TRBD1
ASSLDRGAYGYT
>TRBV18|TRBJ2-2|.
ASSLGATGELF
>TRBV9|TRBJ2-3|.
ASSADSPPTDTQY
>TRBV2|TRBJ1-1|TRBD1
ASRDQGVTEAF
>TRBV13|TRBJ2-7|.
ASSRGLWGAGEQY
>TRBV9|TRBJ2-3|.
ASSVELGGKGIAADTQY
>TRBV6-1|TRBJ2-3|.
ASSVRPADTQY
>TRBV19|TRBJ1-5|.
ATNEKARSNQPQH
>TRBV20-1|TRBJ2-1|.
SARNNEQF
>TRBV7-9|TRBJ1-6|.
ASSPGQYSSPLH
>TRBV19|TRBJ1-4|.
ASTPRPHEKLF
>TRBV19|TRBJ1-1|.
ASRREDPEAF
>TRBV5-6|TRBJ1-3|.
ASSFPQGSSGNTIY
>TRBV9|TRBJ2-3|TRBD1
ASSVDRDRFTDTQY
>TRBV28|TRBJ1-2|TRBD1
ASRAGTERGYT
>TRBV6-1|TRBJ1-2|.
ASRKGGAGYT
>TRBV2|TRBJ2-7|TRBD1
AIRDRDPYKQY